Following are 5 T cell receptor beta chains from one sample sequenced in a study of blood T cell repertoires in COVID-19 (dated by TCRdb to 2018 to 2020). The protocol used for the library was the immunoSEQ multiplex PCR assay. Imported from immuneACCESS, the table was reduced by TCRdb to in-frame sequences with V and J called. These copies leave out some clones; in studies compared against another copy, an unresolved V gene accounts for under half, and the cause of the remainder is not known. The sample table records roughly 330,000 clones; roughly 86% of these occur just once. The ten top clones hold 5.3% of the sample. Specimen: PBMCs or T cells enriched from blood (not recorded which). The origin of the receptors is a woman under 40 who had recovered from COVID-19.

This chain links TRBV6-2 or TRBV6-3 with TRBJ2-3; a possible D gene is TRBD2 (6 bases). The CDR3 covers 15 residues. The germline CDR1 and CDR2 sequences are MNHEY and SVGEGT. V lost 4 bases to trimming and J lost 2 bases, with 13 bases between them. The CDR3: CASSSLARNTDTQYF. The CDR3 DNA reads TGTGCCAGCAGTTCTCTAGCGAGGAACACAGATACGCAGTATTTT.

The chain is built from TRBV9 and TRBJ1-1; D not resolved. Germline CDR1 is SGDLS and CDR2 is YYNGEE. Trimming removed 4 bases from V and 1 base from J, with 11 bases in between. This CDR3 comprises 14 residues. CDR3 sequence (DNA): TGTGCCAGCAGCCCCAGGCCTGAGAACACTGAAGCTTTCTTT. This translates into CASSPRPENTEAFF.

The V and J genes are TRBV7-9 and TRBJ1-1, with 8 bases identical to TRBD1. V was pared by 1 base and J by 0 bases, with 10 bases of the junction left unmatched. The CDR3 is 18 residues long. CDR1 SEHNR and CDR2 FQNEAQ come from the germline V gene (reference sequence). Here the CDR3 reads CASSLVGDRGGLNTEAFF. As DNA, the CDR3 is TGTGCCAGCAGCTTAGTCGGAGACAGGGGCGGCCTGAACACTGAAGCTTTCTTT.

V gene TRBV5-5 combines with J gene TRBJ1-2; D possibly corresponds to TRBD1 (5 bases). This CDR3 has 14 amino acids. Germline values: CDR1 SGHKS, CDR2 YYEKEE (reference sequence). Trimming stripped 3 bases from V and 4 bases from J, with 13 bases between. The CDR3 loop reads CASSSPGEGYGYTF. The CDR3 bases are TGTGCCAGCAGCTCGCCGGGGGAAGGCTATGGCTACACCTTC.

This rearrangement joins TRBV7-9 to TRBJ1-5; 8 bases line up with TRBD1. CDR1 is SEHNR, CDR2 FQNEAQ, per germline (reference sequence). This CDR3 contains 14 residues. Losses at the gene ends were 5 bases for V and 2 bases for J; bases not matched to a gene: 2. The CDR3 DNA sequence: TGTGCCAGCAGCAAGACAGGGGGCAATCAGCCCCAGCATTTT. Translated, it gives CASSKTGGNQPQHF.